The TCR beta chain under discussion was sequenced for a study of blood T cell repertoires in COVID-19. Study details: COVID-19 samples collected from the United States, Italy and Spain covered acute and convalescent phases. PBMCs, B-cell-depleted T cells, or T cells provided the cDNA or gDNA that made up the material.

Of note for this clone: Other DNA variants within this sample encode the same CDR3.

Methods used by the authors: Nucleated cell counts were estimated from reference gene primer amplification. The assay was immunoSEQ multiplex PCR, and TCRdb's table has in-frame clones only and misses some. The V and J calls and clone size were taken over from that table, and D and trimming were inferred from the DNA. The sample carries tens of thousands of clones, about nine tenths recorded once. Germline V gene lookup returns CDR1 SEHNR and CDR2 FQNEAQ (reference sequence). V lost 6 bases and J lost 3, with 6 bases in between. The CDR3 consists of 11 residues. This sequence joins TRBV7-9 and TRBJ2-7; D call uncertain. The sample comprised peripheral blood. The receptor was isolated from a woman older than 75 with acute or convalescent COVID-19. CDR3 protein: CASSPLYEQYF. In DNA, the CDR3 is TGTGCCAGCAGTCCCCTCTACGAGCAGTACTTC.